What follows are 6 T cell receptor beta chains derived from one specimen sequenced in a study of blood T cell repertoires in COVID-19. Sequencing was performed with immunoSEQ multiplex PCR; in TCRdb, only in-frame clones are kept and a portion is missing. The sample gives some 250,000 clones, about nine tenths of which show up once; around 2% is in the top ten. The sequenced sample was peripheral blood. These receptors were obtained from a young man who had recovered from COVID-19.

The chain combines TRBV5-4 with TRBJ2-7, with 8 bases lining up with TRBD1. The CDR3 has 15 amino acids. CDR1 is SGHNT and CDR2 is YYREEE in the germline V gene (reference sequence). V was clipped by 4 bases and J by 6 bases; unmatched bases: 12. DNA for the CDR3: TGTGCCAGCAGCGCCCAGACAGGGGCCCCGGGCGAGCAGTACTTC. The encoded protein is CASSAQTGAPGEQYF.

The rearrangement uses TRBV4-3 and TRBJ2-7; TRBD2 matches 11 bases. V was clipped by 2 bases and J by 4 bases; unmatched bases: 7. The CDR3 covers 16 residues. The germline V gene has CDR1 LGHNA and CDR2 YSLEER. CDR3 in DNA: TGCGCCAGCAGCCAATACGACAGGACTAGCGGGTACGAGCAGTACTTC. As protein: CASSQYDRTSGYEQYF.

The chain couples TRBV12-5 to TRBJ2-7; 8 nucleotides match TRBD2. This CDR3 is 15 amino acids long. Germline CDR1 is LGHNT and CDR2 is FRNRAP. The V segment lost 3 bases and the J segment 3 bases; nucleotides outside the gene matches: 7. The CDR3 reads CASGLLGTSVYEQYF. The CDR3 DNA reads as TGTGCTAGTGGTTTACTCGGGACTAGTGTCTACGAGCAGTACTTC.

The DNA for the CDR3 is TGTGCCAGCAGCTTCCTTAGCGGGGCAAAAGAGACCCAGTACTTC. Its protein product is CASSFLSGAKETQYF. The chain carries TRBV13 and TRBJ2-5, with 8 bases that match TRBD2. V was pared by 3 bases and J by 3 bases, with 6 bases of the junction left unmatched. Germline V gene lookup returns CDR1 PRHDT and CDR2 FYEKMQ (reference sequence). CDR3 length equals 15 residues.

The chain combines TRBV9 with TRBJ2-5; 7 positions agree with TRBD2. Germline CDR1 reads SGDLS; CDR2 reads YYNGEE. This CDR3 contains 15 residues. Germline trimming cut 0 bases from V and 3 bases from J; bases unmatched to any gene: 5. CDR3 in DNA: TGTGCCAGCAGCGTAGGTCCTAGCGGAGAAGAGACCCAGTACTTC. Protein product: CASSVGPSGEETQYF. The full variable domain, its missing parts supplied by reference TRBV9 and TRBJ2-5, is DSGVTQTPKHLITATGQRVTLRCSPRSGDLSVYWYQQSLDQGLQFLIQYYNGEERAKGNILERFSAQQFPDLHSELNLSSLELGDSALYFCASSVGPSGEETQYFGPGTRLLVL.

The rearrangement uses TRBV6-1 and TRBJ2-7; 9 bases are a match to TRBD2. The CDR3 length is 16 residues. V lost 1 base and J lost 2; bases outside the gene matches: 6. Germline V lookup: CDR1 MNHNS, CDR2 SASEGT. The CDR3 DNA reads TGTGCCAGCAGTGAAGTAGGAGCGGGGGGCCCCTACGAGCAGTACTTC. Translated, it gives CASSEVGAGGPYEQYF.